What follows is one T cell receptor beta chain and its context. Its antigen is currently unknown. The CDR3 runs to 15 residues. The V and J ends lost 6 bases and 0 bases, in that order; junction bases with no gene match: 3. In germline, CDR1 is SGHTA, CDR2 FQGNSA. TCRbeta library preparation incorporated unique molecular identifiers. Via MiXCR, TCRdb re-called the PCR reads, giving one row per CDR3 protein. The sample lists hundreds of thousands of distinct CDR3 sequences, approximately 12% occurring once. These data come from a study of T-cell reconstitution after alpha-beta-depleted transplantation in children. Regarding the study as a whole: Reportedly, roughly two months post-transplant, alpha-beta T cells arose from several hundred expanded graft clones. The authors attributed T-cell counts and diversity one year after transplant mostly to newly produced T cells.

The source of this sequence is a male patient aged 10 to 17 who had a stem cell transplant for acute myeloid leukemia, so the T cells may come from the graft donor. This specimen consisted of PBMCs, mostly from graft donor cells, obtained 360 days after TCRalphabeta/CD19-depleted stem cell transplant. This chain uses TRBV7-2 with TRBJ2-2; 8 bases are a match to TRBD2. CDR3 sequence reads: CASSREGSNTGELFF. As DNA, the CDR3 is TGTGCCAGCAGTCGGGAGGGGTCGAACACCGGGGAGCTGTTTTTT.